The 26 T cell receptor beta chains presented below share a single source sample, sequenced in a study of blood T cell repertoires in COVID-19. Clones were sequenced by immunoSEQ multiplex PCR, and TCRdb holds only the in-frame ones, with some missing. The table records about 130,000 clones, about 89% of them present only once. The sequenced material came from peripheral blood. These receptors came from a woman in her sixties or seventies with acute or convalescent COVID-19.

This clone was seen a single time. The CDR3 sequence: CASSPWGVTGELFF. The CDR3 DNA is TGTGCCAGCAGCCCATGGGGGGTAACCGGGGAGCTGTTTTTT. The rearrangement joins TRBV5-6 to TRBJ2-2, with D possibly matching TRBD2 (6 bases). Germline lookup yields CDR1 SGHDT and CDR2 YYEEEE. V was clipped by 4 bases and J by 5 bases, with 12 bases between them. The CDR3 is 14 residues long.

The V and J genes are TRBV29-1 and TRBJ1-3; no reliable D call. CDR3 length equals 13 residues. Germline CDR1 is SQVTM and CDR2 is ANQGSEA. V was trimmed by 0 bases and J by 4 bases, leaving 7 bases between them. The DNA of the CDR3 is TGCAGCGTTGAAGATCTTAGAGGAAACACCATATATTTT. Translation gives CSVEDLRGNTIYF.

The chain recombines TRBV7-9 with TRBJ2-1; 8 bases map to TRBD2. Looked up from germline, CDR1 is SEHNR and CDR2 is FQNEAQ (reference sequence). The CDR3 has 19 residues. V gave up 1 base and J gave up 4 bases; unmatched junction bases: 15. This CDR3 reads CASSLGGAGGVPNYNEQFF. The CDR3 DNA is TGTGCCAGCAGCTTAGGCGGCGCCGGGGGGGTCCCGAATTACAATGAGCAGTTCTTC.

The rearrangement uses TRBV2 and TRBJ2-5; D is ambiguous. The CDR3 spans 13 residues. V was cut by 5 bases and J by 5 bases, with 12 bases left in between. Germline CDR1 reads SNHLY; CDR2 reads FYNNEI. CDR3 residues: CASSSPEYETQYF. The CDR3, as DNA: TGTGCCAGCAGTTCACCCGAGTACGAGACCCAGTACTTC.

The V call is TRBV7-2, the J call TRBJ1-2; possible D gene TRBD1, 5 bases. Germline-derived CDR1 and CDR2 are SGHTA and FQGNSA. The CDR3 length is 15 residues. Trimming removed 4 bases at V and 3 bases at J, with 15 bases between. The CDR3 here is CASSSQGEAYYGYTF. CDR3 in DNA: TGTGCCAGCAGCTCCCAGGGCGAGGCATACTATGGCTACACCTTC. The full variable domain, completed using reference TRBV7-2 and TRBJ1-2, is GAGVSQSPSNKVTEKGKDVELRCDPISGHTALYWYRQSLGQGLEFLIYFQGNSAPDKSGLPSDRFSAERTGGSVSTLTIQRTQQEDSAVYLCASSSQGEAYYGYTFGSGTRLTVV.

This chain uses TRBV28 with TRBJ1-4; D call uncertain. The CDR3 is made up of 15 amino acids. Trimming left V 2 bases short and J 0 bases short, with 7 bases between. The V gene's germline CDR1 is MDHEN and CDR2 SYDVKM. In DNA form, the CDR3 reads TGTGCCAGCAGTTTAAGTACAGCAACTAATGAAAAACTGTTTTTT. Amino acids: CASSLSTATNEKLFF.

The rearrangement joins TRBV19 to TRBJ2-1; 10 nucleotides match TRBD1. CDR3 length equals 13 residues. The germline V gene encodes CDR1 LNHDA and CDR2 SQIVND (reference sequence). V shed 8 bases and J 4 bases; nucleotides not matched to a gene: 2. The CDR3 DNA reads TGTGCCAGTCGACAGGGGGCTTACAATGAGCAGTTCTTC. It translates to CASRQGAYNEQFF.

J is TRBJ1-6 and V is TRBV12-3 or TRBV12-4, with a possible D match to TRBD1 (6 bases). Trimming took 8 bases from V and 10 from J, leaving 15 bases between them. The CDR3 consists of 13 residues. CDR3 DNA sequence: TGTGCCAGCCTGACAGGTCTTGGATCACCCCTCCACTTT. Protein sequence: CASLTGLGSPLHF.

This clone was seen just once. The rearrangement links TRBV27 to TRBJ1-3, with TRBD1 matching 7 bases. The V and J ends lost 6 bases and 4 bases, in that order; junction bases with no gene match: 15. CDR3 size: 17 residues. Germline assignment: CDR1 MNHEY and CDR2 SMNVEV (reference sequence). CDR3 residues: CASSLPLTGYEGNTIYF. CDR3 coding DNA: TGTGCCAGCAGCCTACCTTTGACAGGGTACGAAGGAAACACCATATATTTT.

The chain carries TRBV2 and TRBJ1-2; D perhaps matches TRBD1 (5 bases). V lost 4 bases and J 4 bases, leaving 10 bases between the germline ends. Germline values: CDR1 SNHLY, CDR2 FYNNEI. The CDR3 runs 13 residues. The CDR3 here is CASSGWGSYGYTF. DNA for the CDR3: TGTGCCAGCAGTGGATGGGGCAGCTATGGCTACACCTTC.

This chain links TRBV11-3 with TRBJ1-3; 7 bases line up with TRBD1. The V gene end was trimmed by 4 bases and the J gene end by 1 base; junction bases not matched to a gene: 10. CDR1 is SGHNT and CDR2 is YENEEA in the germline V gene. The CDR3 extends over 17 amino acids. CDR3 sequence (DNA): TGTGCCAGCAGCTCGAATACCAGGGGGAGTTCTGGAAACACCATATATTTT. This encodes CASSSNTRGSSGNTIYF.

V usage is TRBV7-8 and J usage is TRBJ2-1; TRBD2 aligns across 12 bases. The germline CDR1 and CDR2 sequences are SGHVS and FQNEAQ. CDR3 size: 19 residues. V trimming: 3 bases; J trimming: 7 bases; junction bases outside the gene matches: 16. For the CDR3, the DNA is TGTGCCAGCAGCTTCCCTGGGGGGAAGGGGACTAGCGGGCTAAATGAGCAGTTCTTC. Translation gives CASSFPGGKGTSGLNEQFF.

This clone was seen a few times. J is TRBJ1-6 and V is TRBV9; D remains unclear. The V end lost 0 bases, the J end lost 8 bases, and 9 bases lay between the germline ends. The CDR3 extends over 14 amino acids. Looked up from germline, CDR1 is SGDLS and CDR2 is YYNGEE. CDR3 in DNA: TGTGCCAGCAGCGTAGGGGCGAGAGATTCACCCCTCCACTTT. This encodes CASSVGARDSPLHF.

The CDR3, as DNA: TGCAGCGGGACTAGCGGGATAAGTTTGGCTGAGCAGTTCTTC. Translating it yields CSGTSGISLAEQFF. The chain joins TRBV29-1 to TRBJ2-1, with TRBD2 identical over 12 bases. CDR3 size: 14 residues. The V gene's germline CDR1 is SQVTM and CDR2 ANQGSEA. J gave up 9 bases and V 7 bases, and 10 bases lay outside the gene matches.

The chain has TRBV6-5 and TRBJ2-1; 8 bases line up with TRBD1. V gave up 7 bases and J gave up 6 bases; unmatched junction bases: 8. This CDR3 contains 14 residues. Germline V lookup: CDR1 MNHEY, CDR2 SVGAGI. For the CDR3, the DNA is TGTGCCAGCATTACCAGGGGGCGAGGCAATGAGCAGTTCTTC. Translation: CASITRGRGNEQFF.

V and J are TRBV6-6 and TRBJ2-5; TRBD1 aligns across 8 bases. Germline trimming cut 6 bases from V and 2 bases from J; bases unmatched to any gene: 2. The CDR3 totals 13 residues. Germline V gene sequence: CDR1 MNHNY, CDR2 SVGAGI (reference sequence). The CDR3 bases are TGTGCCAGCAGCGGGACAGGACAAGAGACCCAGTACTTC. Protein product: CASSGTGQETQYF.

This clone showed up just a few times. As DNA, the CDR3 is TGTGCCAGCAGCTCGGCCCCTAGGACTGAAGCTTTCTTT. It specifies CASSSAPRTEAFF. The chain links TRBV5-5 to TRBJ1-1; D unclear. Deletions cut 3 bases from V and 5 bases from J, with 11 bases between. The CDR3 sequence is 13 residues long. Per the germline V gene, CDR1 is SGHKS and CDR2 is YYEKEE (reference sequence).

The rearrangement uses TRBV24-1 and TRBJ1-5; possibly TRBD1 for D (6 bases). This CDR3 spans 15 amino acids. The V gene's germline CDR1 is KGHDR and CDR2 SFDVKD. Deletions cut 9 bases from V and 2 bases from J, with 16 bases between. The CDR3 DNA reads TGTGCCACCTGCCCCGGGGGGGCAGGCAATCAGCCCCAGCATTTT. This encodes CATCPGGAGNQPQHF.

The chain is built from TRBV7-9 and TRBJ1-3; D perhaps matches TRBD1 (6 bases). Germline CDR1 reads SEHNR; CDR2 reads FQNEAQ (reference sequence). There are 16 residues in the CDR3. V lost 0 bases, J lost 2 bases, and 11 bases lay in between. CDR3 amino acids: CASSLAGGGAGNTIYF. As DNA, the CDR3 is TGTGCCAGCAGCTTAGCCGGGGGGGGCGCTGGAAACACCATATATTTT. Drawing the rest from reference TRBV7-9 and TRBJ1-3, the complete variable domain is DTGVSQNPRHKITKRGQNVTFRCDPISEHNRLYWYRQTLGQGPEFLTYFQNEAQLEKSRLLSDRFSAERPKGSFSTLEIQRTEQGDSAMYLCASSLAGGGAGNTIYFGEGSWLTVV.

The chain has TRBV18 and TRBJ2-6; 9 bases line up with TRBD1. V lost 1 base and J lost 1; bases outside the gene matches: 8. The germline V gene encodes CDR1 KGHSH and CDR2 LQKENI. This CDR3 contains 19 residues. The CDR3: CASSPLQGQGFSGANVLTF. The CDR3 coding sequence is TGTGCCAGCTCACCACTCCAGGGACAGGGTTTTTCTGGGGCCAACGTCCTGACTTTC.

The V gene is TRBV14, the J gene TRBJ1-1; a weak D match, TRBD1 (6 bases). Trimming removed 4 bases at V and 3 bases at J, with 15 bases between. Germline V gene lookup returns CDR1 SGHDN and CDR2 FVKESK. This CDR3 region has 15 residues. As DNA, the CDR3 is TGTGCCAGCAGCCTTTTGGGGCAGGGGTACACTGAAGCTTTCTTT. It is translated as CASSLLGQGYTEAFF.

The genes are TRBV6-5 and TRBJ1-2, with TRBD1 matching over 7 bases. The CDR3 runs to 15 residues. CDR1 is MNHEY and CDR2 is SVGAGI in the germline V gene. Germline trimming cut 0 bases from V and 4 bases from J; bases unmatched to any gene: 5. The CDR3 protein is CASSYSTGTVYGYTF. CDR3 DNA: TGTGCCAGCAGTTACTCAACCGGGACAGTCTATGGCTACACCTTC.

The chain couples TRBV5-4 to TRBJ2-2; the match to TRBD1 covers 7 bases. The ends lost 4 bases at V and 6 bases at J; junction bases unmatched: 6. CDR3 size: 14 residues. Germline loops: CDR1 SGHNT, CDR2 YYREEE (reference sequence). The CDR3 nucleotides read TGTGCCAGCAGCCCGGTTGGGACAGCCGGGGAGCTGTTTTTT. Its translation is CASSPVGTAGELFF. The whole variable domain, remainder taken from reference TRBV5-4 and TRBJ2-2, is ETGVTQSPTHLIKTRGQQVTLRCSSQSGHNTVSWYQQALGQGPQFIFQYYREEENGRGNFPPRFSGLQFPNYSSELNVNALELDDSALYLCASSPVGTAGELFFGEGSRLTVL.

The rearrangement uses TRBV7-3 and TRBJ2-2, with 10 bases identical to TRBD2. Germline V lookup: CDR1 SGHTA, CDR2 FQGTGA. V shed 7 bases, J shed 5 bases, and the junction held 7 bases outside the gene matches. The CDR3 length is 15 residues. The CDR3 coding sequence is TGTGCCAGCACCCAAGCGGGAGGGCATACCGGGGAGCTGTTTTTT. It encodes CASTQAGGHTGELFF.

This sequence joins TRBV4-1 and TRBJ2-2; TRBD2 matches 9 bases. This CDR3 is built from 15 residues. V lost 4 bases, J lost 6 bases, and 6 bases stayed unmatched. Germline CDR1 and CDR2: MGHRA and YSYEKL. The CDR3 region has the DNA TGCGCCAGCAGCCCAGGACTAGCGATCCCCGGGGAGCTGTTTTTT. Translation gives CASSPGLAIPGELFF.

The sample holds one count of this clone. The chain joins TRBV7-3 to TRBJ2-1, with 12 bases fitting TRBD2. CDR3 length: 14 residues. Germline values: CDR1 SGHTA, CDR2 FQGTGA. J lost 10 bases, V lost 5 bases, and 6 bases had no gene match. The CDR3 nucleotides read TGTGCCAGCAGCCTCGGGACTAGCGGGCAGGAGCAGTTCTTC. This translates into CASSLGTSGQEQFF.